Listed here is a single T cell receptor beta chain. The data are from a study of blood T cell repertoires in COVID-19. The CDR3 has 13 amino acids. Germline V CDR1 and CDR2: ENHRY, SYGVKD. Trimming took off 2 bases at V and 1 base at J, with 5 bases between the two ends. Some clones are missing from TCRdb's copy, which holds only in-frame ones; the method was immunoSEQ multiplex PCR. This sample carries 380,000 or so clones, about 86% of them seen once, and the ten largest clones take around 7.4%. This clonotype was sampled from a woman between 55 and 75 years old with COVID-19, enrolled during active disease. V gene TRBV10-3 combines with J gene TRBJ1-1; D not certain. Source material: peripheral blood. CDR3 sequence (DNA): TGTGCCATCAGTGAGGAGGGGAACACTGAAGCTTTCTTT. Translated, it gives CAISEEGNTEAFF.